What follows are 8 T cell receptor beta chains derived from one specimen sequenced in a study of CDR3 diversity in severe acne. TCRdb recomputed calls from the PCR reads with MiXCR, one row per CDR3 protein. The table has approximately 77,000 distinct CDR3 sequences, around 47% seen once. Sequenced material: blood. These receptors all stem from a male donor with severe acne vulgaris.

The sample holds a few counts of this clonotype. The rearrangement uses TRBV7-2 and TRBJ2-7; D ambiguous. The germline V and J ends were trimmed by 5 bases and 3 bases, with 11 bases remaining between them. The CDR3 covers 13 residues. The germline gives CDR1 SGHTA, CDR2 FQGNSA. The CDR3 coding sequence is TGTGCCAGCAGCCCCCTCGGCTACTACGAGCAGTACTTC. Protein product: CASSPLGYYEQYF.

The CDR3 loop is CSAGTSGRGSYEQYF. In DNA, the CDR3 is TGCAGTGCCGGGACTAGCGGGAGAGGCTCCTACGAGCAGTACTTC. V and J are TRBV20-1 and TRBJ2-7, with 14 positions matching TRBD2. After removal of 6 bases from V and 0 bases from J, the junction contained 4 bases not matched to a gene. From germline, CDR1 is DFQATT and CDR2 SNEGSKA (reference sequence). There are 15 residues in the CDR3.

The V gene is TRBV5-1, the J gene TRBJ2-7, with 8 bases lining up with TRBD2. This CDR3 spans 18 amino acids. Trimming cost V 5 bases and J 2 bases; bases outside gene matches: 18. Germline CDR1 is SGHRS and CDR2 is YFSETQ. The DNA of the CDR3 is TGCGCCAGCAGTTGGGGACCGCACGCGCGGGAGGTCACCTACGAGCAGTACTTC. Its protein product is CASSWGPHAREVTYEQYF.

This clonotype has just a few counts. The chain's CDR3 is CSARDGTSGKHTDTQYF. CDR3 bases: TGCAGTGCTAGAGATGGGACTAGCGGAAAACACACAGATACGCAGTATTTT. The J gene is TRBJ2-3, the V gene TRBV20-1, with TRBD2 identical over 11 bases. This CDR3 region has 17 residues. Unmatched junction bases numbered 7, after V lost 0 bases and J lost 2 bases. Per germline, CDR1 DFQATT and CDR2 SNEGSKA (reference sequence).

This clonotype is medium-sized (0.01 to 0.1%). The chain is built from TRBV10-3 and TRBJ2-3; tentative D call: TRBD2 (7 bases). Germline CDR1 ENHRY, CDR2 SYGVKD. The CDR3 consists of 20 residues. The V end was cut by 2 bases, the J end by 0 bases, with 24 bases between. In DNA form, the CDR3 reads TGTGCCATCAGTGAGAAGGGGGTGCGATTAGCGGGCCATAGCACAGATACGCAGTATTTT. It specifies CAISEKGVRLAGHSTDTQYF.

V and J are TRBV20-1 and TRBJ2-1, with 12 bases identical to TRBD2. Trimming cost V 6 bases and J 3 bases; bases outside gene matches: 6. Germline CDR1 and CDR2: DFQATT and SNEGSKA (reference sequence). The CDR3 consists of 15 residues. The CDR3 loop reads CSAHGLAGHYNEQFF. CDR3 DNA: TGCAGTGCCCACGGACTAGCGGGACACTACAATGAGCAGTTCTTC.

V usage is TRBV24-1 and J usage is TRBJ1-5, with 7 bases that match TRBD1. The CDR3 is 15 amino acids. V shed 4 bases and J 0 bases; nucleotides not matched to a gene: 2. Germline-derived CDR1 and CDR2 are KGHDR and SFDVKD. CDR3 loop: CATSEGQYSNQPQHF. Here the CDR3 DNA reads TGTGCCACCAGTGAGGGACAGTATAGCAATCAGCCCCAGCATTTT.

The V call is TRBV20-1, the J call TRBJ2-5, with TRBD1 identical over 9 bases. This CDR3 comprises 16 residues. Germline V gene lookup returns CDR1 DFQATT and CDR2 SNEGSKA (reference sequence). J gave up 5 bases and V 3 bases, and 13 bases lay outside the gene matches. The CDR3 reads CSARTAGTGRPETQYF. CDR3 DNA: TGCAGTGCTAGGACCGCCGGGACAGGGAGGCCGGAGACCCAGTACTTC.